Listed here are 17 T cell receptor beta chains from one sample, sequenced in a study of graft-versus-host responses after intestinal transplantation. Sequencing was performed with immunoSEQ multiplex PCR; in TCRdb, only in-frame clones are kept and a portion is missing. In the table there are roughly 92,000 clones, around 89% of which are singletons. For these receptors, no antigen is known. The sample in question was unstimulated CD4+ T cells sorted from spleen or lymph node cells, obtained before transplant. The receptors come from a human donor who was the organ donor for an intestinal transplant.

This chain uses TRBV15 with TRBJ1-1, with D unresolved. Per the germline V gene, CDR1 is LNHNV and CDR2 is YYDKDF (reference sequence). V was trimmed by 4 bases and J by 4 bases, leaving 13 bases between them. CDR3 length equals 14 residues. The CDR3 region is CATSIVREGTEAFF. The CDR3 DNA is TGTGCCACCAGCATAGTACGGGAGGGCACTGAAGCTTTCTTT.

This chain uses TRBV11-1 with TRBJ2-3; D call uncertain. Germline values: CDR1 SGHAT, CDR2 FQDESV (reference sequence). V was shortened by 1 base and J by 0 bases, with 5 bases between the two germline ends. CDR3 size: 14 residues. In DNA, the CDR3 is TGTGCCAGCAGCTTAGGGGCAAGCACAGATACGCAGTATTTT. Its translation: CASSLGASTDTQYF.

The chain joins TRBV21-1 to TRBJ2-3; the table assigns TRBD2, which was not confirmed against the DNA. TRBV21-1 is a documented pseudogene. The CDR3 is 14 amino acids. CDR3 sequence (DNA): TGTGCCAGCAGCGGAGCGGGGGGGCTAGATACGCAGTATTTT. Residues: CASSGAGGLDTQYF.

V and J are TRBV7-3 and TRBJ2-3, with 12 positions matching TRBD2. The V segment lost 5 bases and the J segment 6 bases; nucleotides outside the gene matches: 3. CDR3 length: 14 amino acids. The germline CDR1 and CDR2 sequences are SGHTA and FQGTGA. The CDR3 bases are TGTGCCAGCAGCCCTAGCGGGAGGGTGGATACGCAGTATTTT. This translates into CASSPSGRVDTQYF. Supplemented by reference TRBV7-3 and TRBJ2-3, the full variable domain reads GAGVSQTPSNKVTEKGKYVELRCDPISGHTALYWYRQSLGQGPEFLIYFQGTGAADDSGLPNDRFFAVRPEGSVSTLKIQRTERGDSAVYLCASSPSGRVDTQYFGPGTRLTVL.

The V call is TRBV29-1, the J call TRBJ1-5; D gene unclear. The V and J ends lost 4 bases and 6 bases respectively, with 10 bases between them. This CDR3 is built from 12 residues. CDR1 and CDR2 from the germline V gene are SQVTM and ANQGSEA. The CDR3 loop reads CSVGGLGQPQHF. The CDR3 DNA sequence: TGCAGCGTTGGAGGATTGGGTCAGCCCCAGCATTTT.

V and J are TRBV6-5 and TRBJ2-3; 7 positions match TRBD1. Germline lookup yields CDR1 MNHEY and CDR2 SVGAGI. V was pared by 5 bases and J by 1 base, with 6 bases of the junction left unmatched. The CDR3 has 15 amino acids. CDR3 nucleotide sequence: TGTGCCAGCAGTGCTTCAAGGGGGCGCACAGATACGCAGTATTTT. Translation: CASSASRGRTDTQYF.

The chain is built from TRBV28 and TRBJ1-1; D unclear. V was trimmed by 7 bases and J by 4 bases, leaving 13 bases between them. CDR3 length equals 13 residues. Germline V gene data show CDR1 as MDHEN and CDR2 as SYDVKM. The CDR3 spells CASTIPGSTEAFF. The DNA of the CDR3 is TGTGCCAGCACCATACCGGGTAGCACTGAAGCTTTCTTT.

This clone was observed a few times. The chain combines TRBV5-1 with TRBJ2-1, with D tentatively TRBD2 (6 bases). CDR3 length: 13 amino acids. Deletions cut 4 bases from V and 6 bases from J, with 11 bases between. The germline CDR1 and CDR2 sequences are SGHRS and YFSETQ. CDR3 DNA: TGCGCCAGCAGCCCGGGGGACTCCAATGAGCAGTTCTTC. Translated: CASSPGDSNEQFF.

The rearrangement links TRBV7-6 to TRBJ2-5; D might be TRBD2 (7 bases). Germline CDR1 and CDR2: SGHVS and FNYEAQ. The CDR3 has 14 residues. The germline V and J ends were trimmed by 7 bases and 5 bases, with 17 bases remaining between them. CDR3 nucleotides: TGTGCCAGCACGCAAGGGGGGGCGCTGGAGACCCAGTACTTC. Its protein is CASTQGGALETQYF.

This clone has only one observation. This rearrangement joins TRBV7-9 to TRBJ2-1, with 12 nucleotides matching TRBD2. Looked up from germline, CDR1 is SEHNR and CDR2 is FQNEAQ (reference sequence). V gave up 5 bases and J gave up 7 bases; unmatched junction bases: 9. CDR3 size: 16 residues. The CDR3 DNA reads as TGTGCCAGCAGCCCTAGCGTCCTAGCGGGGGGGAATGAGCAGTTCTTC. It is translated as CASSPSVLAGGNEQFF.

This clone was seen a handful of times. The chain combines TRBV29-1 with TRBJ2-6; 11 positions agree with TRBD2. V lost 4 bases to trimming and J lost 0 bases; unmatched junction nucleotides: 8. The CDR3 totals 18 residues. Germline V gives CDR1 SQVTM, CDR2 ANQGSEA. CDR3 nucleotide sequence: TGCAGCGTTGGATACACTAGCGGGGGCCCCTCTGGGGCCAACGTCCTGACTTTC. Translation gives CSVGYTSGGPSGANVLTF.

J is TRBJ1-4 and V is TRBV4-1; TRBD1 matches at 9 bases. The CDR3 runs to 17 residues. J was trimmed by 4 bases and V by 4 bases; bases with no gene match: 10. Germline V gene data show CDR1 as MGHRA and CDR2 as YSYEKL. This chain's CDR3 is CASSRRTGDPINEKLFF. CDR3 bases: TGCGCCAGCAGCCGAAGGACAGGGGACCCAATTAATGAAAAACTGTTTTTT.

The chain recombines TRBV7-3 with TRBJ1-2; TRBD1 matches at 8 bases. Looked up from germline, CDR1 is SGHTA and CDR2 is FQGTGA. With 4 bases clipped from V and 7 bases from J, the junction kept 2 bases outside the gene matches. The CDR3 spans 12 residues. The DNA of the CDR3 is TGTGCCAGCAGCTCCGGACAGGGTGGCTACACCTTC. Protein product: CASSSGQGGYTF.

The CDR3: CASSTGLFNGYTF. The CDR3 region has the DNA TGTGCCAGCAGTACGGGGTTGTTTAACGGCTACACCTTC. This chain joins TRBV6-5 and TRBJ1-2; D ambiguous. V gave up 5 bases and J gave up 8 bases, with 15 bases separating them. Germline loops: CDR1 MNHEY, CDR2 SVGAGI. This CDR3 is built from 13 residues.

The chain joins TRBV7-2 to TRBJ2-5; 8 positions match TRBD2. The CDR3 is 14 amino acids. The J segment lost 5 bases and the V segment lost 2 bases, leaving 4 bases of the junction unmatched. From germline, CDR1 is SGHTA and CDR2 FQGNSA. The DNA for the CDR3 is TGTGCCAGCAGCTTACAACCGGGGGGGGAGACCCAGTACTTC. Amino acid sequence: CASSLQPGGETQYF.

This clone has a single count. The chain carries TRBV4-1 and TRBJ2-6, with TRBD2 matching over 12 bases. The J segment lost 2 bases and the V segment lost 2 bases, leaving 13 bases of the junction unmatched. Germline values: CDR1 MGHRA, CDR2 YSYEKL. The CDR3 runs 21 residues. The CDR3, as DNA: TGCGCCAGCAGCCAAAACCCTGAGGCTAGCGGGAGGGCCCCTGGGGCCAACGTCCTGACTTTC. As protein: CASSQNPEASGRAPGANVLTF.

CDR3 residues: CASSLDSDLVGAFF. As DNA, the CDR3 is TGTGCCAGCAGCTTGGACAGTGACCTCGTTGGAGCTTTCTTT. The chain is built from TRBV5-4 and TRBJ1-1; D is undetermined. This CDR3 has 14 amino acids. With 0 bases removed from V and 10 bases from J, the gap between germline ends came to 16 bases. Germline V gene sequence: CDR1 SGHNT, CDR2 YYREEE (reference sequence). Looking up the rest from reference TRBV5-4 and TRBJ1-1 gives the full variable domain: ETGVTQSPTHLIKTRGQQVTLRCSSQSGHNTVSWYQQALGQGPQFIFQYYREEENGRGNFPPRFSGLQFPNYSSELNVNALELDDSALYLCASSLDSDLVGAFFGQGTRLTVV.